Each of the 27 T cell receptor beta chains below was sequenced from the same sample in a study of cytomegalovirus exposure and HLA in healthy donors (dated by TCRdb to the late 2010s). The receptor library was made with the immunoSEQ multiplex PCR assay. A mixture of 60 forward primers for TCR Vbeta segments and 13 reverse primers for TCR Jbeta segments was used in the multiplex PCR. TCRdb took this table from immuneACCESS and kept in-frame rearrangements with V and J called. Such tables lack part of the clones; where checked against another copy, unresolved V genes explain under half of the gap, and the rest is unexplained. This sample is represented by just under 95,000 clones; approximately 77% of them were singletons. About 9.4% of the sample is in the top ten clones. Sequencing used PBMCs. The receptors originated from a human donor in good health.

The V call is TRBV6-5, the J call TRBJ2-1, with 13 nucleotides matching TRBD2. Germline V gene sequence: CDR1 MNHEY, CDR2 SVGAGI. CDR3 length: 15 residues. The trim removed 5 bases at V and 5 bases at J, leaving 3 bases unmatched. The CDR3 DNA is TGTGCCAGCAGTCAGGGACTAGCGGGGCACAATGAGCAGTTCTTC. Translated: CASSQGLAGHNEQFF.

The chain carries TRBV7-8 and TRBJ1-3; TRBD1 is a possible D gene (6 bases). The V and J ends lost 5 bases and 0 bases respectively, with 14 bases between them. CDR1 SGHVS and CDR2 FQNEAQ come from the germline V gene. CDR3 length equals 16 residues. The CDR3 DNA reads as TGTGCCAGCAGCCCGACGACAGGCTTCTCTGGAAACACCATATATTTT. Translated, it gives CASSPTTGFSGNTIYF.

This clone was observed once. V usage is TRBV6-5 and J usage is TRBJ2-1; 10 bases are shared with TRBD2. Looked up from germline, CDR1 is MNHEY and CDR2 is SVGAGI. This CDR3 region has 14 residues. V shed 5 bases, J shed 10 bases, and the junction held 8 bases outside the gene matches. CDR3 DNA: TGTGCCAGCAGTGGGCTAGCGGGAGTCATCGAGCAGTTCTTC. Its translation: CASSGLAGVIEQFF.

The V call is TRBV9, the J call TRBJ2-7, with TRBD2 identical over 9 bases. The germline V gene encodes CDR1 SGDLS and CDR2 YYNGEE. The CDR3 covers 14 residues. The J segment lost 5 bases and the V segment lost 4 bases, leaving 7 bases of the junction unmatched. CDR3 protein: CASSLSSGGDEQYF. CDR3 coding DNA: TGTGCCAGCAGCCTCAGTAGCGGGGGCGACGAGCAGTACTTC.

This clone was seen a handful of times. The rearrangement uses TRBV19 and TRBJ1-1; no clear D gene. V lost 7 bases, J lost 4 bases, and 7 bases lay in between. This CDR3 spans 11 amino acids. Looked up from germline, CDR1 is LNHDA and CDR2 is SQIVND (reference sequence). CDR3 nucleotides: TGTGCCAGTACAACATTCACTGAAGCTTTCTTT. Protein: CASTTFTEAFF.

V usage is TRBV11-2 and J usage is TRBJ1-5, with D possibly being TRBD1 (5 bases). The germline V gene has CDR1 SGHAT and CDR2 FQNNGV. The CDR3 length is 17 residues. V dropped 2 bases and J dropped 2 bases, with 16 bases sitting between them. Written as DNA, the CDR3 is TGTGCCAGCAGCTTATACGGGGCGGGGGTCGGCAATCAGCCCCAGCATTTT. Translating gives CASSLYGAGVGNQPQHF.

The chain uses TRBV5-1 and TRBJ1-1, with 11 bases that match TRBD1. The junction had 6 bases not matched to a gene; V was cut back by 3 bases and J by 5 bases. This CDR3 region has 15 residues. CDR1 is SGHRS, CDR2 YFSETQ, per germline. The CDR3 region is CASSSQGTGGTEAFF. As DNA, the CDR3 is TGCGCCAGCAGCTCCCAAGGGACAGGGGGGACTGAAGCTTTCTTT.

The chain employs TRBV27 and TRBJ2-2; the D is unclear. V was pared by 3 bases and J by 0 bases, with 8 bases between. Germline CDR1 and CDR2: MNHEY and SMNVEV (reference sequence). This CDR3 has 15 amino acids. The CDR3 reads CASSFNTPNTGELFF. CDR3 nucleotides: TGTGCCAGCAGTTTCAACACCCCGAACACCGGGGAGCTGTTTTTT.

The gene calls are TRBV28 and TRBJ2-1; D is possibly TRBD2 (5 bases). This CDR3 comprises 16 residues. V was cut by 5 bases and J by 5 bases, with 19 bases left in between. Germline V gene data show CDR1 as MDHEN and CDR2 as SYDVKM. Written as DNA, the CDR3 is TGTGCCAGCAGTAAGGGATTGGTGGGAGTGAACAATGAGCAGTTCTTC. This codes for CASSKGLVGVNNEQFF.

This chain connects TRBV9 to TRBJ2-1; TRBD2 agrees at 8 bases. This CDR3 has 15 residues. Germline-derived CDR1 and CDR2 are SGDLS and YYNGEE. V shed 4 bases and J 5 bases; nucleotides not matched to a gene: 8. CDR3 sequence (DNA): TGTGCCAGCAGCCCCGGGGGGGCATTAAACAATGAGCAGTTCTTC. This encodes CASSPGGALNNEQFF.

The rearrangement uses TRBV29-1 and TRBJ2-7; TRBD1 agrees at 9 bases. V dropped 7 bases and J dropped 2; count of bases not matched to a gene: 9. This CDR3 spans 14 amino acids. Germline loops: CDR1 SQVTM, CDR2 ANQGSEA. The CDR3 nucleotides read TGCAGCGCGTCAACAGGGGGCTCTACCTACGAGCAGTACTTC. Protein sequence: CSASTGGSTYEQYF.

The rearrangement joins TRBV5-1 to TRBJ2-3; 8 nucleotides align to TRBD2. Germline-derived CDR1 and CDR2 are SGHRS and YFSETQ. The length of the CDR3 is 15 residues. V lost 1 base to trimming and J lost 5 bases; unmatched junction nucleotides: 6. The CDR3 protein is CASSLLAGGVDTQYF. In DNA form, the CDR3 reads TGCGCCAGCAGCTTGTTGGCGGGAGGAGTAGATACGCAGTATTTT.

This chain uses TRBV11-2 with TRBJ2-5; maybe TRBD1 (6 bases). The CDR3 length is 15 residues. Trimming pared 1 base from V and 2 bases from J, leaving 11 bases between. Germline CDR1 and CDR2: SGHAT and FQNNGV. CDR3 nucleotides: TGTGCCAGCAGCTTAGCGATGCAGGGGCAAGAGACCCAGTACTTC. It encodes CASSLAMQGQETQYF.

The V call is TRBV5-1, the J call TRBJ1-6, with D unclear. V shed 5 bases and J shed 8 bases, with 17 bases lying between them. CDR1 and CDR2 from the germline V gene are SGHRS and YFSETQ. This CDR3 is 15 amino acids long. This CDR3 reads CASSLLRVLDSPLHF. The CDR3 bases are TGCGCCAGCAGTTTATTGAGGGTCTTGGATTCACCCCTCCACTTT. Full variable domain (missing parts from reference TRBV5-1 and TRBJ1-6): KAGVTQTPRYLIKTRGQQVTLSCSPISGHRSVSWYQQTPGQGLQFLFEYFSETQRNKGNFPGRFSGRQFSNSRSEMNVSTLELGDSALYLCASSLLRVLDSPLHFGNGTRLTVT.

This clone appeared once. V is TRBV7-2 and J is TRBJ1-2; D not certain. The V gene lost 2 bases and the J gene lost 5 bases, with 21 bases spanning the gap. Germline V CDR1 and CDR2: SGHTA, FQGNSA. This CDR3 has 17 residues. The CDR3, as DNA: TGTGCCAGCAGCTTATCGGTCGGGAGAACCGAATATTATGGCTACACCTTC. Translated, it gives CASSLSVGRTEYYGYTF.

The V gene is TRBV27, the J gene TRBJ1-6, with 10 bases that match TRBD1. This CDR3 spans 20 amino acids. CDR1 MNHEY and CDR2 SMNVEV come from the germline V gene (reference sequence). The junction had 15 bases not matched to a gene; V was cut back by 7 bases and J by 0 bases. Written as DNA, the CDR3 is TGTGCCAGCACCAGATGGAAGGGACAGGGGTCGAGCTCCTATAATTCACCCCTCCACTTT. Protein product: CASTRWKGQGSSSYNSPLHF.

This clone is labeled medium-sized. The rearrangement links TRBV7-3 to TRBJ1-5; D is uncertain. This CDR3 has 13 amino acids. V lost 5 bases, J lost 6 bases, and 11 bases lay in between. CDR1 and CDR2 from the germline V gene are SGHTA and FQGTGA. The CDR3 sequence: CASSPSPGQPQHF. DNA for the CDR3: TGTGCCAGCAGCCCCTCCCCCGGTCAGCCCCAGCATTTT.

J is TRBJ1-6 and V is TRBV9, with TRBD1 matching 7 bases. V shed 4 bases and J 0 bases; nucleotides not matched to a gene: 4. The CDR3 covers 16 residues. CDR1 is SGDLS, CDR2 YYNGEE, per germline. This CDR3 is CASSRTGLSYNSPLHF. The DNA for the CDR3 is TGTGCCAGCAGCCGGACAGGCCTCTCCTATAATTCACCCCTCCACTTT.

CDR3 DNA sequence: TGTGCCAGCAGAAAACCAAGGGGGGGAGCTGGAAACACCATATATTTT. Translated, it gives CASRKPRGGAGNTIYF. This sequence joins TRBV28 and TRBJ1-3, with a possible D match to TRBD1 (6 bases). This CDR3 has 16 residues. Trimming took off 6 bases at V and 2 bases at J, with 17 bases between the two ends. The germline gives CDR1 MDHEN, CDR2 SYDVKM.

The chain employs TRBV5-4 and TRBJ2-1, with no clear D. CDR3 length: 13 amino acids. V gave up 0 bases and J gave up 6 bases, with 7 bases separating them. Germline CDR1 and CDR2: SGHNT and YYREEE (reference sequence). The CDR3 is CASSLGRGNEQFF. The DNA of the CDR3 is TGTGCCAGCAGCTTGGGCAGAGGCAATGAGCAGTTCTTC. The full variable domain, completed using reference TRBV5-4 and TRBJ2-1, is ETGVTQSPTHLIKTRGQQVTLRCSSQSGHNTVSWYQQALGQGPQFIFQYYREEENGRGNFPPRFSGLQFPNYSSELNVNALELDDSALYLCASSLGRGNEQFFGPGTRLTVL.

This chain joins TRBV30 and TRBJ1-6, with TRBD1 identical over 7 bases. The V and J ends lost 2 bases and 8 bases, in that order; junction bases with no gene match: 3. CDR3 size: 13 residues. Germline-derived CDR1 and CDR2 are GTSNPN and SVGIG (reference sequence). CDR3 DNA sequence: TGTGCCTGGAGTACAGGGGTCTATTCACCCCTCCACTTT. As protein: CAWSTGVYSPLHF.

The J gene is TRBJ2-3, the V gene TRBV5-6; 8 nucleotides agree with TRBD2. Per germline, CDR1 SGHDT and CDR2 YYEEEE. The CDR3 is 15 residues long. Trimming cost V 0 bases and J 4 bases; bases outside gene matches: 4. CDR3 coding DNA: TGTGCCAGCAGCTTGGAAGGGACTAGTTCAGATACGCAGTATTTT. Translated: CASSLEGTSSDTQYF.

Notes on this clone: A junction end diverges from the germline sequence, so it may reflect a read error. This chain links TRBV7-9 with TRBJ1-1; perhaps TRBD1 as D (5 bases). Per the germline V gene, CDR1 is SEHNR and CDR2 is FQNEAQ (reference sequence). This CDR3 is built from 12 residues. CDR3 region: CSSSIPRAEAFF. CDR3 nucleotides: TGTTCCAGCAGCATACCCAGGGCTGAAGCTTTCTTT.

The chain carries TRBV18 and TRBJ1-1, with TRBD1 identical over 7 bases. The CDR3 is 14 residues long. The germline V gene has CDR1 KGHSH and CDR2 LQKENI. V lost 3 bases, J lost 5 bases, and 6 bases stayed unmatched. In DNA, the CDR3 is TGTGCCAGCTCACCTCCAGGGGGGCGGACTGAAGCTTTCTTT. Protein sequence: CASSPPGGRTEAFF.

The rearrangement links TRBV9 to TRBJ2-7; 8 bases line up with TRBD2. The CDR3 sequence is 15 residues long. V gave up 6 bases and J gave up 3 bases; unmatched junction bases: 11. Germline CDR1 SGDLS, CDR2 YYNGEE. The CDR3: CASTRGGGFIYEQYF. The CDR3 coding sequence is TGTGCCAGCACTCGGGGGGGCGGTTTTATCTACGAGCAGTACTTC. The full variable domain, its missing parts supplied by reference TRBV9 and TRBJ2-7, is DSGVTQTPKHLITATGQRVTLRCSPRSGDLSVYWYQQSLDQGLQFLIQYYNGEERAKGNILERFSAQQFPDLHSELNLSSLELGDSALYFCASTRGGGFIYEQYFGPGTRLTVT.

The J gene is TRBJ1-5, the V gene TRBV4-2; D possibly corresponds to TRBD1 (6 bases). Germline loops: CDR1 LGHNA, CDR2 YNFKEQ. This CDR3 is 19 amino acids long. Trimming took off 0 bases at V and 7 bases at J, with 25 bases between the two ends. In DNA, the CDR3 is TGTGCCAGCAGCCAAGATGGGCCCCTGGACAGTCCGATGAAGCAGCCCCAGCATTTT. Translating gives CASSQDGPLDSPMKQPQHF.

This chain links TRBV5-4 with TRBJ1-2; no firm D call. The CDR3 loop spans 13 amino acids. Trimming took off 3 bases at V and 8 bases at J, with 14 bases between the two ends. Per the germline V gene, CDR1 is SGHNT and CDR2 is YYREEE (reference sequence). This chain's CDR3 is CASSYRVGSGYTF. The CDR3 DNA reads TGTGCCAGCAGCTATCGGGTTGGGTCCGGCTACACCTTC.